The clone carrying this T cell receptor (beta chain) was seen only once. Its antigen is as yet unknown. TCRdb analysed the reads with MiXCR anew, one entry per CDR3 protein. The data contain 40,000 to 55,000 distinct CDR3 sequences, around 18% of them seen just once; the ten biggest clones take up about 30%. The data stem from a study of T cell repertoires in cytomegalovirus infection. Trimming removed 5 bases at V and 0 bases at J, with 14 bases between. Looked up from germline, CDR1 is SGHVS and CDR2 is FQNEAQ. This CDR3 is built from 16 residues. The chain couples TRBV7-8 to TRBJ2-4; D is unresolved. The TCR was taken from a human donor in good health (CMV status not recorded). Some clones in this sample may be carry-over from other donors' samples. The material sequenced was CD8+ T cells from cultured PBMCs, taken from culture after CMV antigen stimulation. Here the CDR3 reads CASSPSIAIAKNIQYF. The DNA of the CDR3 is TGTGCCAGCAGCCCGAGTATTGCCATAGCCAAAAACATTCAGTACTTC.